These T cell receptor beta chains were read from a single sample in a study of T cell responses to AZD1222 COVID-19 vaccine. Here immunoSEQ multiplex PCR was the method, and the copy in TCRdb shows in-frame clones only, minus some. The sample has under 150,000 clones, 80% to 90% seen once. This specimen was peripheral blood, taken on day 0 of AZD1222 vaccination. These receptors originate from an adult in good health. Both conserved end residues are part of each CDR3. Each record gives: V gene, D gene, J gene, clone size, CDR3 DNA, CDR3 protein. The D gene is left open where the match is weak. Expanded clones get a size class; other rows say once, few or many, or leave the size out.

TRBV4-1,.,TRBJ2-1,.,TGCGCCAGCAGCCTTAGGACAGCCTACAATGAGCAGTTCTTC,CASSLRTAYNEQFF
TRBV7-3,TRBD2,TRBJ2-5,.,TGTGCCAGCAGCCCGGGAGGGGAGTTAGCCCAGTACTTC,CASSPGGELAQYF
TRBV2,TRBD1,TRBJ2-3,.,TGTGCCAGCAAAATGGACAGGGGGCAACGAGATACGCAGTATTTT,CASKMDRGQRDTQYF
TRBV2,.,TRBJ2-3,.,TGTGCCAGGGGGGGACAGGGAGATCGGACTAGCGAAGTCGCAGATACGCAGTATTTT,CARGGQGDRTSEVADTQYF
TRBV5-8,.,TRBJ1-5,.,TGTGCCAGCAGCTTGAGTAATCAGCCCCAGCATTTT,CASSLSNQPQHF
TRBV11-3,TRBD1,TRBJ2-7,.,TGTGCCAGCACCATTACAGGGGGCGAGCAGTACTTC,CASTITGGEQYF
TRBV16,.,TRBJ1-4,.,TGTGCCAGCAGCCAAGTCACAGCCCATGAAAAACTGTTTTTT,CASSQVTAHEKLFF
TRBV5-1,.,TRBJ2-7,.,TGCGCCAGCAGCATCCTACAGGGGACTGGCTACGAGCAGTACTTC,CASSILQGTGYEQYF
TRBV5-1,.,TRBJ1-2,.,TGCGCCAGCAGCTTGGATGGGGGGCTGCGGGGCTACACCTTC,CASSLDGGLRGYTF
TRBV30,.,TRBJ1-1,.,TGTGCCTCCTCCCGGGGGATGAACACTGAAGCTTTCTTT,CASSRGMNTEAFF
TRBV5-1,TRBD1,TRBJ2-1,.,TGCGCCAGCAGCTCAAGACAGGGTCAGAACAATGAGCAGTTCTTC,CASSSRQGQNNEQFF
TRBV6-2/TRBV6-3,TRBD2,TRBJ2-1,.,TGTGCCAGCAGTTACCCGGGGACCGGGACTAGCGGGAGGAAGTCCTACAATGAGCAGTTCTTC,CASSYPGTGTSGRKSYNEQFF
TRBV14,.,TRBJ2-3,.,TGTGCCAGCAGCCAAGAGGCTTTGGCTGTGGAGAGACGCACAGATACGCAGTATTTT,CASSQEALAVERRTDTQYF
TRBV6-2/TRBV6-3,.,TRBJ1-5,.,TGTGCCAGCAGTTACTCGAATGTGAAGGGGGGTTTGGGCAATCAGCCCCAGCATTTT,CASSYSNVKGGLGNQPQHF
TRBV7-3,.,TRBJ2-7,.,TGTGCCAGCAGCTCGGGACACGGAACCTACGAGCAGTACTTC,CASSSGHGTYEQYF
TRBV5-1,TRBD1,TRBJ1-5,.,TGCGCCAGCAGCTCCACAGGGGCTCAGCCCCAGCATTTT,CASSSTGAQPQHF
TRBV21-1,.,TRBJ1-1,.,TGTGCCAGCAGCAAAGCGCTTTGGGGGGACAGGGCTGTGAACACTGAAGCTTTCTTT,CASSKALWGDRAVNTEAFF
TRBV14,TRBD2,TRBJ2-5,.,TGTGCCAGCAGCCAAGTACTAGCGGGAGCGGAGACCCAGTACTTC,CASSQVLAGAETQYF
TRBV5-1,.,TRBJ1-1,.,TGCGCCAGCAGCGGCAGTTGGGGTGTGAACACTGAAGCTTTCTTT,CASSGSWGVNTEAFF
TRBV6-5,.,TRBJ2-1,.,TGTGCCAGCAGTTACTCCCGGGGGATCTCCTACAATGAGCAGTTCTTC,CASSYSRGISYNEQFF
TRBV5-5,.,TRBJ1-6,once,TGTGCCAGCAGCCATCAACTCCAGGGGCCCAATTCACCCCTCCACTTT,CASSHQLQGPNSPLHF
TRBV6-2/TRBV6-3,.,TRBJ2-1,.,TGTGCCAGCAGTTACTCGATACTTGTGCCCCGAATTAATGAGCAGTTCTTC,CASSYSILVPRINEQFF
TRBV6-6,.,TRBJ1-2,.,TGTGCCAGCAGTTACTCGAGTCGGGGGCCTGGGGATGGCTACACCTTC,CASSYSSRGPGDGYTF